This T cell receptor (beta chain) came from a study of blood T cell repertoires in COVID-19. In the study overall: Samples taken during acute and convalescent COVID-19 were collected in the United States, Italy and Spain. Sample material is recorded as cDNA or gDNA derived from T cells, B-cell-depleted T cells, or PBMCs.

Using immunoSEQ multiplex PCR, the repertoire was profiled, and TCRdb retains in-frame clones only, with some absent. The table shows some 87,000 clones, with 81% occurring only once. Sequencing used peripheral blood. This clonotype originated in a man older than 75 with active or convalescent COVID-19.

This CDR3 reads CSAQDSSGEKLFF. CDR3 coding DNA: TGCAGCGCCCAGGACAGCTCGGGCGAAAAACTGTTTTTT. The J gene is TRBJ1-4, the V gene TRBV29-1; D might be TRBD1 (6 bases). From germline, CDR1 is SQVTM and CDR2 ANQGSEA. V lost 7 bases and J 8 bases, leaving 17 bases between the germline ends. CDR3 length equals 13 residues.